These 18 T cell receptor beta chains were all obtained from the same sample, sequenced in a study of blood T cell repertoires in COVID-19. Produced via immunoSEQ multiplex PCR; TCRdb's table is partial and in-frame only. The sample comprises around 220,000 clones, roughly 89% of which are singletons, and more than 13% rests with the top ten. Sequencing was performed on PBMCs or T cells enriched from blood (not recorded which). Receptor source: a man younger than 45 who had been exposed to COVID-19.

V usage is TRBV7-2 and J usage is TRBJ2-7; D unresolved. The CDR3 has 13 amino acids. Germline V CDR1 and CDR2: SGHTA, FQGNSA. V lost 4 bases to trimming and J lost 4 bases, with 11 bases between them. The CDR3 nucleotides read TGTGCCAGCAGCTCCCGGTCGTGGTACGAGCAGTACTTC. Encoded protein: CASSSRSWYEQYF.

This sequence joins TRBV10-1 and TRBJ2-7, with 7 bases that match TRBD1. V shed 2 bases and J 4 bases; nucleotides not matched to a gene: 2. The CDR3 sequence is 13 residues long. The germline CDR1 and CDR2 sequences are WNHNN and SYGVQD (reference sequence). The CDR3 nucleotides are TGCGCCAGCAGTGAGGCGACAGGGTACGAGCAGTACTTC. It is translated as CASSEATGYEQYF.

This chain links TRBV4-2 with TRBJ2-6; D unresolved. The germline V and J ends were trimmed by 0 bases and 2 bases, with 8 bases remaining between them. The CDR3 extends over 16 amino acids. Germline V gene lookup returns CDR1 LGHNA and CDR2 YNFKEQ. Written as DNA, the CDR3 is TGTGCCAGCAGCCAAGATCAAAGAGCTGGGGCCAACGTCCTGACTTTC. Translating gives CASSQDQRAGANVLTF.

The chain couples TRBV11-2 to TRBJ1-2; D might be TRBD1 (5 bases). V was cut by 3 bases and J by 4 bases, with 15 bases left in between. This CDR3 contains 15 residues. In germline, CDR1 is SGHAT, CDR2 FQNNGV. CDR3 nucleotide sequence: TGTGCCAGCAGCTTGGCCACTGGGGCCTTCTATGGCTACACCTTC. Encoded protein: CASSLATGAFYGYTF.

V usage is TRBV4-1 and J usage is TRBJ1-5; D remains unclear. Trimming left V 1 base short and J 0 bases short, with 7 bases between. CDR1 MGHRA and CDR2 YSYEKL come from the germline V gene. This CDR3 contains 15 residues. The CDR3 protein is CASSQVQYSNQPQHF. Here the CDR3 DNA reads TGCGCCAGCAGCCAAGTACAGTATAGCAATCAGCCCCAGCATTTT.

The chain recombines TRBV11-2 with TRBJ1-5; D is ambiguous. Germline V lookup: CDR1 SGHAT, CDR2 FQNNGV. Trimming removed 5 bases from V and 7 bases from J, with 12 bases in between. This CDR3 contains 13 residues. The chain's CDR3 is CASSRIERQPQHF. The CDR3 region has the DNA TGTGCCAGCAGCCGGATAGAGAGGCAGCCCCAGCATTTT.

The rearrangement uses TRBV7-9 and TRBJ1-5, with D possibly TRBD1 on 6 matching bases. Trimming pared 5 bases from V and 5 bases from J, leaving 22 bases between. The CDR3 runs 17 residues. Germline CDR1 and CDR2: SEHNR and FQNEAQ (reference sequence). CDR3 region: CASSPAGLSQGHQPQHF. The CDR3 nucleotides read TGTGCCAGCAGCCCCGCGGGCTTAAGCCAGGGGCATCAGCCCCAGCATTTT. Together with reference TRBV7-9 and TRBJ1-5, the CDR3 gives the full variable domain: DTGVSQNPRHKITKRGQNVTFRCDPISEHNRLYWYRQTLGQGPEFLTYFQNEAQLEKSRLLSDRFSAERPKGSFSTLEIQRTEQGDSAMYLCASSPAGLSQGHQPQHFGDGTRLSIL.

The chain links TRBV27 to TRBJ1-4; the D gene is possibly TRBD1 (5 bases). Germline CDR1 reads MNHEY; CDR2 reads SMNVEV (reference sequence). V gave up 3 bases and J gave up 4 bases, with 12 bases separating them. The CDR3 length is 15 residues. The chain's CDR3 is CASSFFGTYNEKLFF. The CDR3 DNA reads as TGTGCCAGCAGTTTCTTCGGGACTTATAATGAAAAACTGTTTTTT.

The count of this clone is one. The chain recombines TRBV19 with TRBJ1-2; TRBD1 might be the D (5 bases). Germline V gives CDR1 LNHDA, CDR2 SQIVND (reference sequence). The CDR3 extends over 12 amino acids. Trimming removed 5 bases at V and 6 bases at J, with 10 bases between. For the CDR3, the DNA is TGTGCCAGTAGTGTAAGGGGTAATGGCTACACCTTC. Translation gives CASSVRGNGYTF.

The chain has TRBV24-1 and TRBJ1-6; 9 nucleotides match TRBD1. J was trimmed by 0 bases and V by 6 bases; bases with no gene match: 14. There are 20 residues in the CDR3. Germline V gene lookup returns CDR1 KGHDR and CDR2 SFDVKD. CDR3: CATSSPSRDRVSSYNSPLHF. CDR3 DNA sequence: TGTGCCACCAGTTCCCCAAGCCGGGACAGGGTAAGCTCCTATAATTCACCCCTCCACTTT.

This clone was observed a handful of times. As DNA, the CDR3 is TGTGCCAGTAGTGCTACCGGGAACACCGGGGAGCTGTTTTTT. Protein sequence: CASSATGNTGELFF. The chain carries TRBV19 and TRBJ2-2; D is undetermined. The germline CDR1 and CDR2 sequences are LNHDA and SQIVND (reference sequence). This CDR3 region has 14 residues. The V and J ends lost 5 bases and 1 base respectively, with 8 bases between them.

This chain connects TRBV14 to TRBJ1-2; 10 nucleotides agree with TRBD1. This CDR3 contains 15 residues. V shed 4 bases and J 4 bases; nucleotides not matched to a gene: 6. Germline assignment: CDR1 SGHDN and CDR2 FVKESK. CDR3 in amino acids: CASSPRDRGFYGYTF. CDR3 in DNA: TGTGCCAGCAGCCCCCGGGACAGGGGCTTCTATGGCTACACCTTC.

The chain combines TRBV4-1 with TRBJ2-5; TRBD1 agrees at 12 bases. CDR1 and CDR2 (germline): MGHRA, YSYEKL. The junction had 5 bases not matched to a gene; V was cut back by 4 bases and J by 5 bases. The CDR3 contains 15 residues. The CDR3 DNA follows: TGCGCCAGCAGCCCGGGACAGGGGGCCGGGGAGACCCAGTACTTC. Translating gives CASSPGQGAGETQYF.

This chain connects TRBV3-1 (or the pseudogene TRBV3-2) to TRBJ1-2, with a weak D call TRBD1 (5 bases). CDR1 LGHDT and CDR2 YNNKEL come from the germline V gene (reference sequence). The CDR3 covers 13 residues. V lost 2 bases, J lost 4 bases, and 8 bases lay in between. CDR3 region: CASSQPGAYGYTF. The CDR3 nucleotides read TGTGCCAGCAGCCAACCTGGGGCCTATGGCTACACCTTC.

The gene calls are TRBV7-6 and TRBJ1-4; D is ambiguous. Germline V CDR1 and CDR2: SGHVS, FNYEAQ. The V end lost 5 bases, the J end lost 4 bases, and 8 bases lay between the germline ends. This CDR3 is built from 13 residues. For the CDR3, the DNA is TGTGCCAGCAGCCCTAGACTTAATGAAAAACTGTTTTTT. Its protein product is CASSPRLNEKLFF.

V and J are TRBV7-8 and TRBJ2-5, with D perhaps matching TRBD2 (7 bases). V was clipped by 3 bases and J by 5 bases, with 28 bases between them. This CDR3 region has 19 residues. Per the germline V gene, CDR1 is SGHVS and CDR2 is FQNEAQ. In DNA, the CDR3 is TGTGCCAGCAGCTTCAGACCCCGAAGGGGGGGGGCTTGGGAGGAGACCCAGTACTTC. Its translation is CASSFRPRRGGAWEETQYF.

This clone was seen a few times. The chain is built from TRBV19 and TRBJ1-1; 7 positions match TRBD1. The V segment lost 8 bases and the J segment 1 base; nucleotides outside the gene matches: 4. Germline V CDR1 and CDR2: LNHDA, SQIVND (reference sequence). This CDR3 comprises 13 residues. CDR3 DNA sequence: TGTGCCAGTGCACAGGGGAGGAACACTGAAGCTTTCTTT. Amino acids: CASAQGRNTEAFF.

This sequence joins TRBV9 and TRBJ2-5; 10 bases are shared with TRBD1. This CDR3 is 17 amino acids long. The germline V gene encodes CDR1 SGDLS and CDR2 YYNGEE. V shed 0 bases and J 1 base; nucleotides not matched to a gene: 6. CDR3 protein: CASSVGGTGVGQETQYF. The CDR3 nucleotides read TGTGCCAGCAGCGTAGGCGGGACAGGGGTAGGCCAAGAGACCCAGTACTTC.